The rows below give T cell receptor beta chains drawn from one sample of a study of memory CD4+ T cells and cytomegalovirus serostatus. Data came from immunoSEQ multiplex PCR; TCRdb stores just in-frame clones and leaves some out. The table has more than 40,000 clones, around 78% seen once. The material sequenced was memory CD4+ T cells from blood. The receptor source for this set is an adult in good health and CMV-seronegative. Each CDR3 is given with its conserved first and last residue. Each record gives: CDR3 length, D gene, J gene, V gene, clone size, CDR3 protein, CDR3 DNA. The D gene is left open where the match is weak. Rows give clone size only sometimes, using once, few, many, or a class for an expanded clone.

>12|.|TRBJ2-5|TRBV5-1|.
CASSLVQETQYF
TGCGCCAGCAGCTTGGTCCAAGAGACCCAGTACTTC
>14|.|TRBJ2-5|TRBV10-1|once
CASSEPSSVETQYF
TGCGCCAGCAGTGAACCCAGCTCCGTAGAGACCCAGTACTTC
>15|TRBD1|TRBJ2-7|TRBV5-1|once
CASSSGQEGIYEQYF
TGCGCCAGCAGCTCCGGACAGGAAGGGATCTACGAGCAGTACTTC
>16|.|TRBJ1-3|TRBV6-5|.
CASSYGVTSSGNTIYF
TGTGCCAGCAGTTACGGGGTTACGAGCTCTGGAAACACCATATATTTT
>14|.|TRBJ2-1|TRBV2|.
CASRDPSSYNEQFF
TGTGCCAGCAGGGACCCGAGCTCCTACAATGAGCAGTTCTTC
>12|.|TRBJ2-3|TRBV19|.
CASSNLADTQYF
TGTGCCAGTAGTAACCTTGCCGATACGCAGTATTTT
>13|.|TRBJ1-2|TRBV11-2|.
CASSLGRPYGYTF
TGTGCCAGCAGCTTGGGGCGCCCCTATGGCTACACCTTC
>14|.|TRBJ2-3|TRBV15|.
CATSRARSTDTQYF
TGTGCCACCAGCAGAGCCCGGAGCACAGATACGCAGTATTTT
>16|.|TRBJ2-7|TRBV7-8|.
CASSLVWGRSVYEQYF
TGTGCCAGCAGCTTAGTTTGGGGCAGATCAGTCTACGAGCAGTACTTC
>13|TRBD1|TRBJ1-4|TRBV5-4|few
CASGRDREEKLFF
TGTGCCAGCGGCCGGGACAGGGAGGAAAAACTGTTTTTT
>16|TRBD2|TRBJ2-5|TRBV7-2|.
CASSLPGLAGQETQYF
TGTGCCAGCAGCTTACCGGGACTAGCGGGGCAAGAGACCCAGTACTTC
>15|.|TRBJ1-2|TRBV2|once
CASSATGQTNYGYTF
TGTGCCAGCAGTGCGACAGGACAGACTAACTATGGCTACACCTTC
>16|.|TRBJ2-7|TRBV21-1|.
CASRTSGRTTPYEQYF
TGTGCCAGCAGGACTAGCGGGAGGACCACCCCCTACGAGCAGTACTTC
>15|.|TRBJ2-2|TRBV5-1|.
CASSSGLRNTGELFF
TGCGCCAGCAGCAGCGGACTGAGGAACACCGGGGAGCTGTTTTTT
>14|.|TRBJ2-7|TRBV30|.
CAWRTAAGSNEQYF
TGTGCCTGGAGGACCGCGGCAGGGAGTAACGAGCAGTACTTC
>11|.|TRBJ2-1|TRBV2|.
CASSEVVGQFF
TGTGCCAGCAGTGAAGTTGTTGGCCAGTTCTTC
>14|.|TRBJ1-6|TRBV5-1|few
CASSAGTENSPLHF
TGCGCCAGCAGCGCCGGGACGGAGAATTCACCCCTCCACTTT
>15|TRBD2|TRBJ2-1|TRBV19|.
CASTPGLAGGSEQFF
TGTGCCAGTACCCCCGGACTAGCGGGAGGGTCTGAGCAGTTCTTC
>15|.|TRBJ2-1|TRBV9|.
CASSRSGFPAGEQFF
TGTGCCAGCAGCCGGAGCGGATTTCCGGCGGGTGAGCAGTTCTTC
>15|.|TRBJ2-6|TRBV10-2|.
CASTPWGSGANVLTF
TGCGCCAGCACTCCATGGGGCTCTGGGGCCAACGTCCTGACTTTC
>13|.|TRBJ1-3|TRBV5-5|.
CASSRGLENTIYF
TGTGCCAGCAGTCGGGGTTTAGAAAACACCATATATTTT
>13|TRBD2|TRBJ2-7|TRBV9|once
CASSVLAGGEQYF
TGTGCCAGCAGCGTACTAGCGGGAGGCGAGCAGTACTTC